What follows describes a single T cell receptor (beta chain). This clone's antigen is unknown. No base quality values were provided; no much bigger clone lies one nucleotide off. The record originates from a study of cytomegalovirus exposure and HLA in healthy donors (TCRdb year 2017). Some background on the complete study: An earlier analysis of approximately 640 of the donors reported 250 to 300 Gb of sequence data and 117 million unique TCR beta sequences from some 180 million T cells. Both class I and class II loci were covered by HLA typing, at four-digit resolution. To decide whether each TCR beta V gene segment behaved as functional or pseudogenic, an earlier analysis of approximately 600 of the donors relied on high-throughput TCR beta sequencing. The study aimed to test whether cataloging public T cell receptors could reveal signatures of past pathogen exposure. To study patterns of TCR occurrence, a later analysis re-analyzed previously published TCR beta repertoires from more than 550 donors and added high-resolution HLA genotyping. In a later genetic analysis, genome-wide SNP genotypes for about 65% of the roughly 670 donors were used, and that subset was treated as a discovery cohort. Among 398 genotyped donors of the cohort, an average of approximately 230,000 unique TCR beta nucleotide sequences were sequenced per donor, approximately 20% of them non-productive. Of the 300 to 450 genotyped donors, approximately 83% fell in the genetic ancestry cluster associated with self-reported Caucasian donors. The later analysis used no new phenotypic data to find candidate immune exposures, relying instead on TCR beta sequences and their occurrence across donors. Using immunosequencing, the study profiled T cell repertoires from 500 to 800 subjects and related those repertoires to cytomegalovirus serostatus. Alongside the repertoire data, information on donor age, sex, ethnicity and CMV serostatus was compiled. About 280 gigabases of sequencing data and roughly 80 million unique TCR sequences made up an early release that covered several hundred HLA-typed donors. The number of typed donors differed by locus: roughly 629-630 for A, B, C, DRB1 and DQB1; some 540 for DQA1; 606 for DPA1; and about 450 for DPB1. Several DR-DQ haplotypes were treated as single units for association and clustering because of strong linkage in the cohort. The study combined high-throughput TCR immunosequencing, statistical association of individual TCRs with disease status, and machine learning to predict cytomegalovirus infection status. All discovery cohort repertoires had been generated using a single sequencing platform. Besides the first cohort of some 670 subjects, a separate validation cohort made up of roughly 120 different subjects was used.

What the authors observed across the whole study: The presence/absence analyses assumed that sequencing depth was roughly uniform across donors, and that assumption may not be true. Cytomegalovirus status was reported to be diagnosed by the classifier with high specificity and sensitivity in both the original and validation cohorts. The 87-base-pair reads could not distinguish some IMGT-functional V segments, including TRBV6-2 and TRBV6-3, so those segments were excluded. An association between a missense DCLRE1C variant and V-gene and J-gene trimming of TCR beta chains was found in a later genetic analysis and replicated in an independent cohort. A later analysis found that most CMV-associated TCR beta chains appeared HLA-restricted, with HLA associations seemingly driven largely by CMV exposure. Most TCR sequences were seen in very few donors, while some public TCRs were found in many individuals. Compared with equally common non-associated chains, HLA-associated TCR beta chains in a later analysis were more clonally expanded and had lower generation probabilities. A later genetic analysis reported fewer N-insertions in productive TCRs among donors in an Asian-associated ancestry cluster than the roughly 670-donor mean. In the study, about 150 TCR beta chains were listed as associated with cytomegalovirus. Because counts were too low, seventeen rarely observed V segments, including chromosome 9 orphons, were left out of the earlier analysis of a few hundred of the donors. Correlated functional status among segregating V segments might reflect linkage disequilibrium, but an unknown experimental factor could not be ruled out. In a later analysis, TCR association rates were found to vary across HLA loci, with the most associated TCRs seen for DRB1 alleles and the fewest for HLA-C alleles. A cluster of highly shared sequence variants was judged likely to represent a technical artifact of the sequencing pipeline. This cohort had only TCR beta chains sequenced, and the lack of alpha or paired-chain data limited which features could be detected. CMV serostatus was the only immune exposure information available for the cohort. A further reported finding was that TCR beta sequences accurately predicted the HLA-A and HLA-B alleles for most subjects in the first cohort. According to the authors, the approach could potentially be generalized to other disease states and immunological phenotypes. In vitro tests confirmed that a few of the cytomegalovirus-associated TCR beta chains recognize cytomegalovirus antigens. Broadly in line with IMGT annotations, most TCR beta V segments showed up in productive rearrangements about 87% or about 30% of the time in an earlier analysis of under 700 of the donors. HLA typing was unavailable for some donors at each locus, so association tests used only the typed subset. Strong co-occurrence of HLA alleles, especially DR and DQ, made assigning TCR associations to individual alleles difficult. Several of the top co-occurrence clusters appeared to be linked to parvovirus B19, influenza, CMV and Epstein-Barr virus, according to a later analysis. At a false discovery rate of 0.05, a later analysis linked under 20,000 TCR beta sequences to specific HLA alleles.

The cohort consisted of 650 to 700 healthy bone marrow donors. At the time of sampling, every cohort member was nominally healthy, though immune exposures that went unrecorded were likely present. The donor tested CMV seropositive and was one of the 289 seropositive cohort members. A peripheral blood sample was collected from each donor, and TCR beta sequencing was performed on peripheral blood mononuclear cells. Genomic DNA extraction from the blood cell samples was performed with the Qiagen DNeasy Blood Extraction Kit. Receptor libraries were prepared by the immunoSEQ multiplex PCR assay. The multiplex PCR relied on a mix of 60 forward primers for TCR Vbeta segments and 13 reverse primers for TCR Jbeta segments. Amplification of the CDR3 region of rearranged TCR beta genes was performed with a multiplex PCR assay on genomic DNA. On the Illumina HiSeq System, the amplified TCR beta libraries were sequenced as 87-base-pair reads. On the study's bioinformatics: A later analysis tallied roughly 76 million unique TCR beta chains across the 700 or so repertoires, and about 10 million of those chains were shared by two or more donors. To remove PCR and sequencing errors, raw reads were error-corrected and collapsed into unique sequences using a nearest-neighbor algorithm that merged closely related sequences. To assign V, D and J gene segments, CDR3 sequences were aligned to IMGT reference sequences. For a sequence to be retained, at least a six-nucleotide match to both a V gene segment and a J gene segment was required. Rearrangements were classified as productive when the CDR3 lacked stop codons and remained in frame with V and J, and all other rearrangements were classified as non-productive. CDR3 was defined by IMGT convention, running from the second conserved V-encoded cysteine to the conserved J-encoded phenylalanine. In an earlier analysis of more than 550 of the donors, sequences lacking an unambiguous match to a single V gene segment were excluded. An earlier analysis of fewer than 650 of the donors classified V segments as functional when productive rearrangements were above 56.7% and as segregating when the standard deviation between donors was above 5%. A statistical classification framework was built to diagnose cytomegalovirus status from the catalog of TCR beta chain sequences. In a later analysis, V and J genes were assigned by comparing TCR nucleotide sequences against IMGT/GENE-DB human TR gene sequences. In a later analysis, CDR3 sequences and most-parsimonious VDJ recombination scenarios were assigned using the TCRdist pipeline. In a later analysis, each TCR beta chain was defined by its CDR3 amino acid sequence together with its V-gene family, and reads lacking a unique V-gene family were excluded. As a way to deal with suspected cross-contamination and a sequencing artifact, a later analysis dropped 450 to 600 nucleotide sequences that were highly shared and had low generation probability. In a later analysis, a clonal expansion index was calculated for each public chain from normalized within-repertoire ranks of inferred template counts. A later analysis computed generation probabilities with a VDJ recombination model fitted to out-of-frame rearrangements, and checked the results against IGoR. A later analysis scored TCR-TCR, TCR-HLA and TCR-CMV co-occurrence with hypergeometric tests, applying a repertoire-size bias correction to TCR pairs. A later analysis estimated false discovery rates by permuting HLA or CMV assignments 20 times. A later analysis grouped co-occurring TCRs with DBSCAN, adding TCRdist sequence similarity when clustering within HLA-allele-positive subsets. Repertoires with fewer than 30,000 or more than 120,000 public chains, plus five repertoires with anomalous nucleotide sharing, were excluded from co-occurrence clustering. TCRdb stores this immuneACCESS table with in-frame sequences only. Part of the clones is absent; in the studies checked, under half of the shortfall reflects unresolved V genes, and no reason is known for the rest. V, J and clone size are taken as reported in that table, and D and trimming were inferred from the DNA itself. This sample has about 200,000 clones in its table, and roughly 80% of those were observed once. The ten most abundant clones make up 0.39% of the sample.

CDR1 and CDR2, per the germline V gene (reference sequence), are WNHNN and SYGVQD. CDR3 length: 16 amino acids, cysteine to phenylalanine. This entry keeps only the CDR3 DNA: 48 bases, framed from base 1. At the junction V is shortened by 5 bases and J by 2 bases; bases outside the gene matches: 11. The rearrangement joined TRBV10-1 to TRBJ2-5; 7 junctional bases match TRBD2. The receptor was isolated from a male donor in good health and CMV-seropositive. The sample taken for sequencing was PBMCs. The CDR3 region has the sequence CASSPLAETNQETQYF. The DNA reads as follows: TGCGCCAGCAGTCCTCTAGCGGAAACAAATCAAGAGACCCAGTACTTC.